These 4 T cell receptor beta chains were all obtained from the same sample, sequenced in a study of identical twins. TCRdb re-analysed the 5' RACE reads in MiXCR, keeping a single row per CDR3 protein. The table has fewer than 800,000 distinct CDR3 sequences, around 7.4% seen once. Separately, the same data were catalogued under a study of yellow fever vaccine responses in identical twins.

Sequenced input: PBMCs. These receptors all stem from a woman aged 18-30 years in good health.

This clonotype appeared many times. This chain uses TRBV29-1 with TRBJ2-7, with TRBD2 matching over 8 bases. The CDR3 covers 12 residues. V lost 7 bases and J lost 1; bases outside the gene matches: 3. Germline CDR1 SQVTM, CDR2 ANQGSEA. CDR3 bases: TGCAGCGGAGCGGGGGATTCCTACGAGCAGTACTTC. Amino acid sequence: CSGAGDSYEQYF.

This clonotype was seen only a few times. In nucleotides, the CDR3 is TGTGCCAGCAGCTTAACCAAGGACATACTCTACGAGCAGTACGTC. Translation: CASSLTKDILYEQYV. V gene TRBV11-2 combines with J gene TRBJ2-7, with D perhaps TRBD1 (5 bases). This CDR3 is built from 15 residues. Germline V gives CDR1 SGHAT, CDR2 FQNNGV. The ends were cut back, 2 bases at V and 3 bases at J, with 14 bases in the middle.

The chain employs TRBV4-1 and TRBJ2-3; D may be TRBD2 (5 bases). The germline V gene encodes CDR1 MGHRA and CDR2 YSYEKL. The CDR3 is 17 residues long. V lost 1 base, J lost 3 bases, and 17 bases lay in between. The CDR3 reads CASSQVMVLRATDTQYF. CDR3 DNA: TGCGCCAGCAGCCAAGTCATGGTATTGAGGGCTACAGATACGCAGTATTTT.

The table lists this clonotype with many counts. The J gene is TRBJ1-1, the V gene TRBV5-1; TRBD1 is a possible D gene (5 bases). Germline lookup yields CDR1 SGHRS and CDR2 YFSETQ. The CDR3 loop spans 15 amino acids. Between the trimmed V and J ends, which lost 0 bases and 3 bases, there was a span of 12 bases. CDR3 DNA sequence: TGCGCCAGCAGCTTGGGGGCGGGGGTGGACACTGAAGCTTTCTTT. The encoded protein is CASSLGAGVDTEAFF.